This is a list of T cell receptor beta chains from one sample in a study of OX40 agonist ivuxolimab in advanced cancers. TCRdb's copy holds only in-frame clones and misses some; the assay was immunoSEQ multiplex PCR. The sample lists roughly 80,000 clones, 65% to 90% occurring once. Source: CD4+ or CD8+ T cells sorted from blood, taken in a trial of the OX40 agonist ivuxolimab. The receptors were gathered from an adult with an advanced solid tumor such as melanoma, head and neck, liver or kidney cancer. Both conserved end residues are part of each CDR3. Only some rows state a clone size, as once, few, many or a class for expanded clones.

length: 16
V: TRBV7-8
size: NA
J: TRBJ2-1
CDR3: CASSPVGGGSQDEQFF

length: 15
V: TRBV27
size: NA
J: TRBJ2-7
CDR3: CASMEGNRYSYEQYF

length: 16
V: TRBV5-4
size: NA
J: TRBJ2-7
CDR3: CASSLDPGTGHYEQYF

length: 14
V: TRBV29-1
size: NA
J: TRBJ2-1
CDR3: CSVADMIRTNEQFF

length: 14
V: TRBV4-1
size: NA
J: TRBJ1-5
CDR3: CASSHPRETGAQHF

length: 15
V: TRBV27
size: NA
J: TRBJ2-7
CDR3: CASSTSGGSGYEQYF

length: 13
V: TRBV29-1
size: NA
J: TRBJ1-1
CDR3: CSTHREVNTEAFF

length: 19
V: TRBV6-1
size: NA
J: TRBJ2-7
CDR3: CASSEASVGLAGAFYEQYF

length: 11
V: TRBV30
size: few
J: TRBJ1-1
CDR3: CAWSARTEAFF

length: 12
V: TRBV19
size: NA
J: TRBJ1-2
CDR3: CASSTGGASYTF

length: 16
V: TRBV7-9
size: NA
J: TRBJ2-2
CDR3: CASSLRDRGNTGELFF

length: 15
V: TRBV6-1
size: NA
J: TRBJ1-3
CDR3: CASKGTGISGNTIYF

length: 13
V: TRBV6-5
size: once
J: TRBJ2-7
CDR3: CASSYSGLYEQYF

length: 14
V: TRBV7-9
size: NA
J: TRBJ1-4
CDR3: CASSFRQGDEKLFF

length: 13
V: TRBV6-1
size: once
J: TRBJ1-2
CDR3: CASSEAGAGGYTF

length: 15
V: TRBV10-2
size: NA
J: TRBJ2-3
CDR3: CASSEGKGHTDTQYF

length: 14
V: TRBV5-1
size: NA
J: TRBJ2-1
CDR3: CASRTGEPYNEQFF

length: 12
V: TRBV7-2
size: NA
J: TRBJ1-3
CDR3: CASSLIRNTIYF

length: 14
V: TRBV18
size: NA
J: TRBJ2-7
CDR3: CASSPGTSSYEQYF

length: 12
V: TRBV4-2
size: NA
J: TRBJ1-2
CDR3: CASSQANYGYTF

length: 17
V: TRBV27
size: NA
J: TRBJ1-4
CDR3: CASSLSPMGQPNEKLFF

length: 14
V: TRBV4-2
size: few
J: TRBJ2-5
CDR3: CASSGGGPQETQYF

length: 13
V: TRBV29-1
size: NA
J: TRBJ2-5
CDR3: CSVFGGRIKTQYF

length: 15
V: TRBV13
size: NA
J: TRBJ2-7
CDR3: CASSNRAAVLYEQYF

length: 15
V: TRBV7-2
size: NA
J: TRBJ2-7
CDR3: CASSLTSGSIYEQYF

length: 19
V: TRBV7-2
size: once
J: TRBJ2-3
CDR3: CASSPLGGLAGSSTDTQYF

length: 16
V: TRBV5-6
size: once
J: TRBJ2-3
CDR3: CASSLQAGGSTDTQYF

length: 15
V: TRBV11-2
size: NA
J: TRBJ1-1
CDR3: CASSPWTGVNTEAFF

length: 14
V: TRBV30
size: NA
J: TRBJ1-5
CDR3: CAWGGTYSHQPQHF

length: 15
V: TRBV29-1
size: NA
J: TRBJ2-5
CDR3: CSGGLTGANQETQYF

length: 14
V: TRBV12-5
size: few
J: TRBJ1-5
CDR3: CASGLAQGNQPQHF

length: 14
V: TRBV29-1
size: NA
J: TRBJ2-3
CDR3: CSVVVGVSTDTQYF

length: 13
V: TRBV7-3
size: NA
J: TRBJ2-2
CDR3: CASSPPRDGELFF

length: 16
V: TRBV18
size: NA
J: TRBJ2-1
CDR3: CASSPRIGGTDNEQFF

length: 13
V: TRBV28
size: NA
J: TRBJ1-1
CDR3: CASGQLMNTEAFF

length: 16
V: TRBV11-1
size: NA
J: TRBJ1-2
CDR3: CASSLRGFEDDYGYTF

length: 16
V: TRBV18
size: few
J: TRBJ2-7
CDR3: CASSRYSDPPQDEQYF

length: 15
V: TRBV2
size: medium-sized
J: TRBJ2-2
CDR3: CASSVAGVGSGELFF

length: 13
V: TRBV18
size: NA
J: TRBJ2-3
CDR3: CASSPPITDTQYF

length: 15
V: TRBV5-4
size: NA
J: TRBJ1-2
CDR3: CASSLALGQGEGYTF

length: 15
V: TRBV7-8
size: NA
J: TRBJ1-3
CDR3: CASSPDAYSGNTIYF

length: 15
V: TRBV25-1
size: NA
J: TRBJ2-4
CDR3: CASSKAGAGKNIQYF

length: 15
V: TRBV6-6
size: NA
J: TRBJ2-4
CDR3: CASSDSGGPRNIQYF

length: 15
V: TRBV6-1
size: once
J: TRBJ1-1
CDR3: CASTLGGGLNTEAFF

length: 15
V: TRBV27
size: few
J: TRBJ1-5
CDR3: CASRAGGNSNQPQHF

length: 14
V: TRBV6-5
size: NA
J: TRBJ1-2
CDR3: CASSYGTGAYGYTF

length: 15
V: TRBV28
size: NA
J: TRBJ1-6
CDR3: CASRPEPGRGSPLHF

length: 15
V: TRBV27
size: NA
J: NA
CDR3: CASSPRDPSSYEQYF

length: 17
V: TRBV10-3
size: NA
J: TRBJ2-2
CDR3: CAISEWTGQGFSGELFF

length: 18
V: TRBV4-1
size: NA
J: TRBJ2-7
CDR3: CASSQEAPGGHYGYEQYF

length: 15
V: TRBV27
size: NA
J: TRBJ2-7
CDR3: CASLCDREISYEQYF